The rows below give T cell receptor beta chains drawn from one sample of a study of cytomegalovirus exposure and HLA in healthy donors. The table came from immunoSEQ multiplex PCR; TCRdb's copy has only in-frame clones and leaves some out. The sample consists of approximately 93,000 clones, approximately 80% of them appearing once. Sequences were obtained from PBMCs. All receptors come from a woman aged 35 to 49 in good health and CMV-seronegative. Both conserved end residues are trimmed from each CDR3. The size of a clone is reported for some rows only, either as once, few or many, or as a class for expanded clones.

V	size	J	CDR3
TRBV6-6	once	TRBJ1-5	ASSQVFSNQPQH
TRBV6-5	-	TRBJ1-6	ASSYEAGGNSPLH
TRBV5-1	-	TRBJ2-7	ASKLEGDRDSYEQY
TRBV2	few	TRBJ1-1	ASRRQTQGAREAF
TRBV28	-	TRBJ1-1	ASSGQGLSNTEAF
TRBV5-5	-	TRBJ1-2	ASSLVDRNYGYT
TRBV1	-	TRBJ2-7	TSSQGQGDTYEQY
TRBV4-3	-	TRBJ2-6	ASSQDMAGVYSGANVLT
TRBV4-2	few	TRBJ2-1	ASSQRLAGVHGNEQF
TRBV27	-	TRBJ1-3	ASSLSGHGTGNTIY
TRBV9	-	TRBJ1-6	ASSGGQGFSPLH
TRBV2	few	TRBJ2-7	ASSEVGRGPYEQY
TRBV2	-	TRBJ2-7	ASSGTARGYEQY
TRBV13	-	TRBJ2-1	ASSPQSLAGKYNERF
TRBV28	-	TRBJ2-5	ASSWGGLQETQY
TRBV30	few	TRBJ2-7	ARVSREGHEQY
TRBV5-8	-	TRBJ2-5	ASSLGTALQETQY
TRBV9	few	TRBJ1-1	ASSVDPVVSEAF
TRBV13	-	TRBJ2-3	ASSLTGTDTQY
TRBV28	-	TRBJ1-5	ASSRSTMGQPQH
TRBV2	-	TRBJ1-2	ASSRTGDYGYT
TRBV6-1	-	TRBJ1-1	ASKGDTPNTEAF
TRBV29-1	-	TRBJ2-7	SVSGPTSYEQY
TRBV7-8	-	TRBJ2-1	ASNQRATSGSLSYNEQF
TRBV5-1	-	TRBJ1-3	ASSQRTGGNTIY
TRBV5-1	once	TRBJ2-3	ASSLDSTSTDTQY
TRBV28	-	TRBJ2-1	ASSFRRDRGGNYNEQF
TRBV2	-	TRBJ2-3	ASSIRGTSGSLTDTQY
TRBV7-8	-	TRBJ1-4	ASSLIRFARQGGSNEKLF
TRBV19	-	TRBJ2-3	ASRRLAGGTDTQY
TRBV11-2	-	TRBJ1-5	ASSGENQPQH
TRBV7-9	few	-	ASSVRRLEQY
TRBV6-6	-	TRBJ1-5	ASSPQGRNQPQH
TRBV5-1	-	TRBJ2-2	ASSPRGPNTGELF
TRBV7-8	once	TRBJ2-6	ASSLGGQGAGGANVLT
TRBV9	-	TRBJ1-1	ASSVETGRQAF
TRBV6-5	-	TRBJ2-7	ASRDLGGRPYEQY
TRBV5-1	-	TRBJ1-4	ASSSGTGRTEKLF
TRBV7-2	-	TRBJ1-4	ASSRQGGGEKLF
TRBV18	-	TRBJ1-1	ASSPGQNTEAF
TRBV5-1	-	TRBJ2-2	ASSLRDTGELF
TRBV28	-	TRBJ1-1	ASSLSAYTGAF
TRBV16	-	TRBJ1-4	ASSQYWGLNEKLF
TRBV6-5	few	TRBJ1-5	ASSYSRGQPQH
TRBV28	-	TRBJ1-4	ASGDRGRDNEKLF
TRBV5-1	-	TRBJ1-2	ASSLEGAQALRVDGYT
TRBV5-1	once	TRBJ2-5	ASSTTGLAGETQY
TRBV6-5	-	TRBJ2-3	AAHSGTSASDTQY
TRBV27	once	TRBJ1-3	ASSVTGSSGNAIY
TRBV29-1	-	TRBJ2-3	SVGSRRGRYTDTQY
TRBV28	-	TRBJ1-4	ASSRRGMLEKLF
TRBV9	-	TRBJ2-1	ASSEGLSSYNEQF
TRBV10-2	-	TRBJ2-3	ASTSKGQLTDTQY
TRBV18	-	TRBJ2-2	ASSPHPGTTTGELF
TRBV28	-	TRBJ2-1	ASRGQNTYNEQF
TRBV9	-	TRBJ2-4	ASSPTGVAKNIQY
TRBV19	-	TRBJ1-2	ASNTGQGQDGYT